The 26 T cell receptor beta chains in this list originate from one sample, sequenced in a study of T cell changes during pregnancy in multiple sclerosis. Clones were read by immunoSEQ multiplex PCR, and TCRdb kept only the in-frame ones, dropping some. The sample has about 15,000 clones, approximately 95% seen once. The source was peripheral blood, collected in the third trimester of pregnancy. The receptors derive from a female donor with multiple sclerosis, enrolled in a pregnancy study.

The chain joins TRBV19 to TRBJ2-7; no firm D call. Germline values: CDR1 LNHDA, CDR2 SQIVND (reference sequence). This CDR3 comprises 16 residues. Trimming pared 2 bases from V and 0 bases from J, leaving 14 bases between. The chain's CDR3 is CASSIYGRSYSYEQYF. CDR3 nucleotides: TGTGCCAGTAGTATATATGGCAGGTCATACTCCTACGAGCAGTACTTC.

The count of this clone is one. The V call is TRBV7-2, the J call TRBJ1-6; 10 bases map to TRBD1. The germline gives CDR1 SGHTA, CDR2 FQGNSA. V lost 6 bases and J lost 6; bases outside the gene matches: 8. The CDR3 covers 16 residues. CDR3 region: CASSRTRDRGNSPLHF. CDR3 bases: TGTGCCAGCAGTCGCACCCGGGACAGGGGTAATTCACCCCTCCACTTT.

V and J are TRBV15 and TRBJ2-2; 8 positions match TRBD1. The CDR3 runs 16 residues. V was pared by 1 base and J by 4 bases, with 5 bases of the junction left unmatched. The germline CDR1 and CDR2 sequences are LNHNV and YYDKDF (reference sequence). The chain's CDR3 is CATSRAFTGGTGELFF. The CDR3 region has the DNA TGTGCCACCAGCAGAGCTTTTACAGGGGGCACCGGGGAGCTGTTTTTT.

The chain recombines TRBV5-6 with TRBJ1-2; 8 bases match TRBD1. This CDR3 has 19 residues. Per germline, CDR1 SGHDT and CDR2 YYEEEE. V dropped 5 bases and J dropped 8; count of bases not matched to a gene: 26. CDR3 loop: CASSIGNRGTLLELRGYTF. DNA of the CDR3: TGTGCCAGCAGTATAGGGAACAGGGGGACCTTATTGGAACTGCGAGGCTACACCTTC.

V is TRBV7-3 and J is TRBJ2-5, with TRBD2 matching over 8 bases. The CDR3 length is 13 residues. J gave up 5 bases and V 1 base, and 0 bases lay outside the gene matches. Germline values: CDR1 SGHTA, CDR2 FQGTGA. The CDR3: CASSLSGRETQYF. CDR3 in DNA: TGTGCCAGCAGCTTAAGCGGGAGGGAGACCCAGTACTTC. Full variable domain (outside the CDR3, taken from reference TRBV7-3 and TRBJ2-5): GAGVSQTPSNKVTEKGKYVELRCDPISGHTALYWYRQSLGQGPEFLIYFQGTGAADDSGLPNDRFFAVRPEGSVSTLKIQRTERGDSAVYLCASSLSGRETQYFGPGTRLLVL.

Only one count was recorded for this clone. The rearrangement uses TRBV7-9 and TRBJ1-4; 10 bases are shared with TRBD1. V was pared by 3 bases and J by 8 bases, with 15 bases of the junction left unmatched. In germline, CDR1 is SEHNR, CDR2 FQNEAQ (reference sequence). The CDR3 sequence is 18 residues long. CDR3 bases: TGTGCCAGCAGCTTTTCCAGTTCCGGGACAGGGGTGGGAGAAAAACTGTTTTTT. Protein: CASSFSSSGTGVGEKLFF.

This sequence joins TRBV28 and TRBJ1-5; 7 positions agree with TRBD1. Germline trimming cut 5 bases from V and 6 bases from J; bases unmatched to any gene: 10. The CDR3 is made up of 15 amino acids. Germline values: CDR1 MDHEN, CDR2 SYDVKM. CDR3 amino acids: CASSPPGQGVQPQHF. DNA of the CDR3: TGTGCCAGCAGTCCCCCCGGTCAGGGGGTTCAGCCCCAGCATTTT.

V usage is TRBV7-3 and J usage is TRBJ2-1; D possibly corresponds to TRBD2 (5 bases). The CDR3 is made up of 13 amino acids. V lost 5 bases, J lost 6 bases, and 11 bases lay in between. Germline V CDR1 and CDR2: SGHTA, FQGTGA. The CDR3 protein is CASSQMAGNEQFF. The CDR3 DNA sequence: TGTGCCAGCAGCCAAATGGCGGGCAATGAGCAGTTCTTC.

The gene calls are TRBV18 and TRBJ1-5; D is unclear. The CDR3 runs to 13 residues. CDR1 and CDR2 (germline): KGHSH, LQKENI. Trimming shortened V by 3 bases and J by 6 bases, and 9 bases separated the two germline ends. Here the CDR3 DNA reads TGTGCCAGCTCACCGGGCGGGAGTCAGCCCCAGCATTTT. This gives the protein CASSPGGSQPQHF.

The gene calls are TRBV18 and TRBJ1-5; 10 positions match TRBD1. The V and J ends lost 5 bases and 9 bases, in that order; junction bases with no gene match: 13. The CDR3 sequence is 16 residues long. Germline V gene sequence: CDR1 KGHSH, CDR2 LQKENI. CDR3 DNA: TGTGCCAGCTCAACGTTTGGGACAGGGGTTTCTGTGCCCCAGCATTTT. This gives the protein CASSTFGTGVSVPQHF.

The chain combines TRBV7-9 with TRBJ1-1; 8 nucleotides agree with TRBD1. Trimming took 3 bases from V and 5 from J; bases not matched to a gene: 8. Per the germline V gene, CDR1 is SEHNR and CDR2 is FQNEAQ (reference sequence). This CDR3 has 15 residues. In nucleotides, the CDR3 is TGTGCCAGCAGCTTTCCTCAGGGGGCATGGACTGAAGCTTTCTTT. It yields the protein CASSFPQGAWTEAFF. Full variable domain (rest looked up from reference TRBV7-9 and TRBJ1-1): DTGVSQNPRHKITKRGQNVTFRCDPISEHNRLYWYRQTLGQGPEFLTYFQNEAQLEKSRLLSDRFSAERPKGSFSTLEIQRTEQGDSAMYLCASSFPQGAWTEAFFGQGTRLTVV.

J is TRBJ1-4 and V is TRBV7-9; 8 bases agree with TRBD1. The germline CDR1 and CDR2 sequences are SEHNR and FQNEAQ (reference sequence). J gave up 3 bases and V 4 bases, and 1 base lay outside the gene matches. The CDR3 length is 14 residues. The CDR3 region is CASSSGQANEKLFF. Written as DNA, the CDR3 is TGTGCCAGCAGCTCGGGACAGGCTAATGAAAAACTGTTTTTT.

The rearrangement joins TRBV28 to TRBJ1-2; possible D gene TRBD1, 5 bases. This CDR3 contains 17 residues. CDR1 is MDHEN and CDR2 is SYDVKM in the germline V gene. The V end was cut by 1 base, the J end by 2 bases, with 17 bases between. In nucleotides, the CDR3 is TGTGCCAGCAGTTTATCGGGGCTCGGGGGGGAGAACTATGGCTACACCTTC. This sequence encodes CASSLSGLGGENYGYTF.

About this clone: The identical CDR3 is also encoded by other nucleotide sequences in the sample. The chain couples TRBV7-9 to TRBJ2-7; D uncertain. The CDR3 contains 12 residues. CDR1 and CDR2 (germline): SEHNR, FQNEAQ (reference sequence). V dropped 4 bases and J dropped 0 bases, with 4 bases sitting between them. CDR3 region: CASSSSSYEQYF. In nucleotides, the CDR3 is TGTGCCAGCAGCTCCAGCTCCTACGAGCAGTACTTC. Drawing the rest from reference TRBV7-9 and TRBJ2-7, the complete variable domain is DTGVSQNPRHKITKRGQNVTFRCDPISEHNRLYWYRQTLGQGPEFLTYFQNEAQLEKSRLLSDRFSAERPKGSFSTLEIQRTEQGDSAMYLCASSSSSYEQYFGPGTRLTVT.

The rearrangement joins TRBV7-8 to TRBJ2-5; weak D call: TRBD1 (5 bases). The better agreement between TRBJ2-7 and the DNA end casts doubt on the J call. The CDR3 is 14 amino acids. Germline assignment: CDR1 SGHVS and CDR2 FQNEAQ. The CDR3 sequence is CASSPGHSSYEQYF. The CDR3 nucleotides are TGTGCCAGCAGCCCCGGACATTCCTCCTACGAGCAGTACTTC.

V is TRBV29-1 and J is TRBJ2-2; D is possibly TRBD1 (5 bases). Germline V CDR1 and CDR2: SQVTM, ANQGSEA. The V end lost 4 bases, the J end lost 1 base, and 7 bases lay between the germline ends. This CDR3 region has 13 residues. DNA for the CDR3: TGCAGCGTTGCAAGGGGGAACACCGGGGAGCTGTTTTTT. This translates into CSVARGNTGELFF.

The chain couples TRBV10-3 to TRBJ2-7, with 8 bases aligning to TRBD2. The CDR3 extends over 15 amino acids. With 2 bases clipped from V and 5 bases from J, the junction kept 8 bases outside the gene matches. Germline V gene sequence: CDR1 ENHRY, CDR2 SYGVKD. CDR3 bases: TGTGCCATCAGTGAGCCCCAAGCGGGAGCACACGAGCAGTACTTC. Translating it yields CAISEPQAGAHEQYF.

This chain joins TRBV19 and TRBJ2-3; D is possibly TRBD1 (6 bases). Germline V CDR1 and CDR2: LNHDA, SQIVND (reference sequence). Trimming took 5 bases from V and 6 from J, leaving 21 bases between them. The CDR3 runs 16 residues. CDR3 region: CASSAGWAGAGDTQYF. The CDR3, as DNA: TGTGCCAGTAGTGCTGGCTGGGCAGGGGCAGGCGATACGCAGTATTTT.

This chain joins TRBV18 and TRBJ2-3; TRBD1 is a possible D gene (5 bases). Between the trimmed V and J ends, which lost 2 bases and 3 bases, there was a span of 9 bases. Germline V gene data show CDR1 as KGHSH and CDR2 as LQKENI. The CDR3 contains 14 residues. DNA of the CDR3: TGTGCCAGCTCACCATATAAGGGGACAGATACGCAGTATTTT. This gives the protein CASSPYKGTDTQYF. Drawing the rest from reference TRBV18 and TRBJ2-3, the complete variable domain is NAGVMQNPRHLVRRRGQEARLRCSPMKGHSHVYWYRQLPEEGLKFMVYLQKENIIDESGMPKERFSAEFPKEGPSILRIQQVVRGDSAAYFCASSPYKGTDTQYFGPGTRLTVL.

The chain carries TRBV19 and TRBJ2-1; 7 nucleotides align to TRBD2. The CDR3 extends over 15 amino acids. The V segment lost 5 bases and the J segment 3 bases; nucleotides outside the gene matches: 7. Germline CDR1 reads LNHDA; CDR2 reads SQIVND (reference sequence). In DNA, the CDR3 is TGTGCCAGTAGTCTGGGCGGGAGTCTCTACAATGAGCAGTTCTTC. This translates into CASSLGGSLYNEQFF. The entire variable domain, with the rest obtained from reference TRBV19 and TRBJ2-1, is as follows: DGGITQSPKYLFRKEGQNVTLSCEQNLNHDAMYWYRQDPGQGLRLIYYSQIVNDFQKGDIAEGYSVSREKKESFPLTVTSAQKNPTAFYLCASSLGGSLYNEQFFGPGTRLTVL.

This chain links TRBV28 with TRBJ2-3; TRBD2 matches 14 bases. This CDR3 spans 18 amino acids. With 8 bases clipped from V and 1 base from J, the junction kept 11 bases outside the gene matches. In germline, CDR1 is MDHEN, CDR2 SYDVKM. The CDR3 region is CASLRTSGRSAGTDTQYF. CDR3 DNA: TGTGCCAGCCTTAGGACTAGCGGGAGGTCGGCTGGCACAGATACGCAGTATTTT. Supplemented by reference TRBV28 and TRBJ2-3, the full variable domain reads DVKVTQSSRYLVKRTGEKVFLECVQDMDHENMFWYRQDPGLGLRLIYFSYDVKMKEKGDIPEGYSVSREKKERFSLILESASTNQTSMYLCASLRTSGRSAGTDTQYFGPGTRLTVL.

The CDR3 is CASSQDWPENTGELFF. CDR3 nucleotides: TGCGCCAGCAGCCAAGATTGGCCAGAGAACACCGGGGAGCTGTTTTTT. The chain joins TRBV4-3 to TRBJ2-2; D call uncertain. V gave up 0 bases and J gave up 1 base, with 9 bases separating them. CDR1 is LGHNA, CDR2 YSLEER, per germline. The CDR3 has 16 amino acids.

This chain connects TRBV27 to TRBJ1-2; a weak D match, TRBD1 (5 bases). Trimming took off 6 bases at V and 2 bases at J, with 13 bases between the two ends. Germline V gene lookup returns CDR1 MNHEY and CDR2 SMNVEV (reference sequence). The CDR3 contains 14 residues. As DNA, the CDR3 is TGTGCCAGCAGCCGTCGGGGGAACAACTATGGCTACACCTTC. This translates into CASSRRGNNYGYTF.

The CDR3 reads CSVASQRGWGHSYEQYF. The CDR3 DNA is TGCAGCGTTGCATCTCAAAGAGGGTGGGGACATTCCTACGAGCAGTACTTC. The rearrangement links TRBV29-1 to TRBJ2-7; D is possibly TRBD1 (6 bases). Between the trimmed V and J ends, which lost 4 bases and 1 base, there was a span of 23 bases. Germline CDR1 reads SQVTM; CDR2 reads ANQGSEA. This CDR3 region has 17 residues.

The J gene is TRBJ2-7, the V gene TRBV5-1; TRBD1 matches at 9 bases. CDR1 is SGHRS, CDR2 YFSETQ, per germline. The CDR3 extends over 14 amino acids. V lost 4 bases, J lost 2 bases, and 4 bases stayed unmatched. CDR3 DNA sequence: TGCGCCAGCAGCCAGAGGACAGGGGCCTACGAGCAGTACTTC. Its protein product is CASSQRTGAYEQYF.

J is TRBJ2-5 and V is TRBV5-1; 7 bases are shared with TRBD1. The germline gives CDR1 SGHRS, CDR2 YFSETQ. V lost 5 bases and J lost 3; bases outside the gene matches: 4. This CDR3 has 13 amino acids. The CDR3 sequence is CASRTGLKETQYF. The CDR3 nucleotides read TGCGCCAGCAGGACAGGGTTAAAAGAGACCCAGTACTTC.